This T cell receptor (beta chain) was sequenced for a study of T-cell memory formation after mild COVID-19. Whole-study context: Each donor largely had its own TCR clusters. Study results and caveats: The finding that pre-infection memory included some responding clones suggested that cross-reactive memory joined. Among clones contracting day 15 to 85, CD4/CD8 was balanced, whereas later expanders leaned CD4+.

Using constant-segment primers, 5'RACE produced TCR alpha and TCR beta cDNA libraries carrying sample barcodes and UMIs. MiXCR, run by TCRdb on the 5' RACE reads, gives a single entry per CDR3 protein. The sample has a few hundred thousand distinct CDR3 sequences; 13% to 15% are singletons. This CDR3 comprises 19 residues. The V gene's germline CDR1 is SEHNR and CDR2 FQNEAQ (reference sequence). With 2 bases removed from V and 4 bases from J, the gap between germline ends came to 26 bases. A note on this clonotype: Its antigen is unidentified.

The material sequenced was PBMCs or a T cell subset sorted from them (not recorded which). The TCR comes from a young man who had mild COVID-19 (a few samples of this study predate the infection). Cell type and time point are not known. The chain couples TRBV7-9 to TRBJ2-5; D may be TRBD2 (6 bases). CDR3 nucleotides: TGTGCCAGCAGCTTAACGGGTGGGCTAGCGCGCCACTTGGGAGAGACCCAGTACTTC. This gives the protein CASSLTGGLARHLGETQYF.